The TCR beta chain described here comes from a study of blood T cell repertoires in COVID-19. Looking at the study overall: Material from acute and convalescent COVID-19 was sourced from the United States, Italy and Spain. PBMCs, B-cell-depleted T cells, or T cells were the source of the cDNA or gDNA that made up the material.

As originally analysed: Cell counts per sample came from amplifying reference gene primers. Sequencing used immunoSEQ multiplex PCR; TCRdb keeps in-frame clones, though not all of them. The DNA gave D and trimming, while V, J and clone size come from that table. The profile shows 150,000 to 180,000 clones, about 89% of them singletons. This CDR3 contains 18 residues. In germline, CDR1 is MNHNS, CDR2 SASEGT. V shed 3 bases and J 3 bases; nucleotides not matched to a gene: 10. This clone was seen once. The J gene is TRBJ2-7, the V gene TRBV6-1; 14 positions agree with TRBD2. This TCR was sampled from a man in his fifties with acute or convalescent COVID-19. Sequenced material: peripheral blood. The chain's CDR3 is CASSEVGLAGDGLYEQYF. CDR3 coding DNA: TGTGCCAGCAGTGAGGTGGGACTAGCGGGAGATGGGCTCTACGAGCAGTACTTC.